Described below is a single T cell receptor beta chain sequence and its context. What it binds is unknown. This sample is part of a study of T cell responses to AZD1222 COVID-19 vaccine. The data were produced by immunoSEQ multiplex PCR, yet TCRdb's version contains in-frame clones alone and is incomplete. In the table there are approximately 80,000 clones, around 81% of which are singletons. Findings and limits, study-wide: Unmutated variant regions are reportedly the target of nearly half of TCRs that are spike-specific. Possibly, clonal diversity was underestimated; donors were largely white British and included more females. Following two doses of AZD1222, Spike-specific TCR breadth and depth rose.

The CDR3 length is 14 residues. In germline, CDR1 is SNHLY, CDR2 FYNNEI. V was clipped by 2 bases and J by 0 bases, with 5 bases between them. The rearrangement joins TRBV2 to TRBJ1-5; D is undetermined. The specimen was peripheral blood, collected on day 0 of AZD1222 vaccination. The clonotype originates from an adult in good health. The CDR3 is CASSETASNQPQHF. The CDR3 DNA reads as TGTGCCAGCAGTGAAACGGCTAGCAATCAGCCCCAGCATTTT. Drawing the rest from reference TRBV2 and TRBJ1-5, the complete variable domain is EPEVTQTPSHQVTQMGQEVILRCVPISNHLYFYWYRQILGQKVEFLVSFYNNEISEKSEIFDDQFSVERPDGSNFTLKIRSTKLEDSAMYFCASSETASNQPQHFGDGTRLSIL.